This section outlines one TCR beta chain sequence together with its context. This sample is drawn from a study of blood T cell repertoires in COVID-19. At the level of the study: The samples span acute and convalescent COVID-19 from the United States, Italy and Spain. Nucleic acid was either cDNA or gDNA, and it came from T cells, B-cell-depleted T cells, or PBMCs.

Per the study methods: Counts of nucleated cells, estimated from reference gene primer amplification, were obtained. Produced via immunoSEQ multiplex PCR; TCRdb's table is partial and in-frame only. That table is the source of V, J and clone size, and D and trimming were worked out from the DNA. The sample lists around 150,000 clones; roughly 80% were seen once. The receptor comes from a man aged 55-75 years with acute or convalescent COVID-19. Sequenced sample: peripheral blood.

The CDR3 DNA reads as TGTGCCAGCAGCTTTGACAGGACAACTAATGAAAAACTGTTTTTT. The encoded protein is CASSFDRTTNEKLFF. The chain recombines TRBV5-5 with TRBJ1-4; a weak D match, TRBD1 (6 bases). The V end lost 2 bases, the J end lost 0 bases, and 8 bases lay between the germline ends. This CDR3 has 15 amino acids. Germline V gene data show CDR1 as SGHKS and CDR2 as YYEKEE (reference sequence).